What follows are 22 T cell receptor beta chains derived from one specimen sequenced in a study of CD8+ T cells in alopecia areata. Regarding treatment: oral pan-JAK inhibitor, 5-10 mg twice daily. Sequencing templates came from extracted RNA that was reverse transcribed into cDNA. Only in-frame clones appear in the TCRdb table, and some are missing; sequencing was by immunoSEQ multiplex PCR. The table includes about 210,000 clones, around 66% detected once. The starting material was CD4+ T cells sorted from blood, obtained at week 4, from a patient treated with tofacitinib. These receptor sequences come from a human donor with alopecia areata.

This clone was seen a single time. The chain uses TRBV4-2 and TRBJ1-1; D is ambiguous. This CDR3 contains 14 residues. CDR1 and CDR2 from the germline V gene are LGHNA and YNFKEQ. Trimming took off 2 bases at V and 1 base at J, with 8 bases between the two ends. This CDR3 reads CASSQFQQNTEAFF. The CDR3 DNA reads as TGTGCCAGCAGCCAATTCCAGCAGAACACTGAAGCTTTCTTT.

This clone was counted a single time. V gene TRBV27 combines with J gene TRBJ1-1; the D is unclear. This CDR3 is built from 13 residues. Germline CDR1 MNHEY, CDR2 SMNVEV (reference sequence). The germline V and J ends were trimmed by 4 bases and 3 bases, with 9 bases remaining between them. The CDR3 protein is CASSSNRDTEAFF. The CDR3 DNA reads TGTGCCAGCAGTTCCAATCGGGACACTGAAGCTTTCTTT.

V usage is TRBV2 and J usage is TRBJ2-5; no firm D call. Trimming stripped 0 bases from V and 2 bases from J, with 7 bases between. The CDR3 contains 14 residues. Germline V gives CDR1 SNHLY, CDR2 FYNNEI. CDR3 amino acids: CASSEAGRQETQYF. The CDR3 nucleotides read TGTGCCAGCAGTGAAGCCGGAAGGCAAGAGACCCAGTACTTC.

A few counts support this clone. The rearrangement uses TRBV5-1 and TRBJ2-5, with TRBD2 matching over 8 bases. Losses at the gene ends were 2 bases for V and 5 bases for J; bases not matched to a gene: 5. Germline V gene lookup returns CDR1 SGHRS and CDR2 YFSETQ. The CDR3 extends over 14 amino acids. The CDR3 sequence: CASSFSGGWETQYF. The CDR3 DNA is TGCGCCAGCAGCTTCAGCGGGGGATGGGAGACCCAGTACTTC.

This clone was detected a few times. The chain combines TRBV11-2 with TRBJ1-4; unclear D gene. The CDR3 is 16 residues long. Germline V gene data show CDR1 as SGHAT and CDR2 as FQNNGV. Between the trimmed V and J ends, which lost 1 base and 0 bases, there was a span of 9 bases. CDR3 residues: CASSLAMAATNEKLFF. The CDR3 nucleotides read TGTGCCAGCAGCTTAGCAATGGCTGCAACTAATGAAAAACTGTTTTTT.

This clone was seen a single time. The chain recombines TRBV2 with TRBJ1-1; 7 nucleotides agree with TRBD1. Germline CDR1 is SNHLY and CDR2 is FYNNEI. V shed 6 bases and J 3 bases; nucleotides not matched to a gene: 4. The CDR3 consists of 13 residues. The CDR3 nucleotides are TGTGCCAGCAGCCGGGGACAGTACACTGAAGCTTTCTTT. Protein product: CASSRGQYTEAFF.

CDR3 nucleotides: TGTGCCAGCAGAATAACTAGCGGGGGGTTTCGGGATGAGCAGTTCTTC. Protein sequence: CASRITSGGFRDEQFF. The chain is built from TRBV6-6 and TRBJ2-1; 12 bases match TRBD2. The germline V gene encodes CDR1 MNHNY and CDR2 SVGAGI (reference sequence). The CDR3 spans 16 residues. The V gene end was trimmed by 6 bases and the J gene end by 8 bases; junction bases not matched to a gene: 11.

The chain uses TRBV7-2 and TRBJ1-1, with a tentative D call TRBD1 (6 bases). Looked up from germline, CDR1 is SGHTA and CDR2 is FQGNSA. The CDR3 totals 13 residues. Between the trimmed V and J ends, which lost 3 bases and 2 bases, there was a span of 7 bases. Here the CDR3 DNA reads TGTGCCAGCAGCTTGACAGGAAACACTGAAGCTTTCTTT. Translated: CASSLTGNTEAFF. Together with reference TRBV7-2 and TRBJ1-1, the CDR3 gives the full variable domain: GAGVSQSPSNKVTEKGKDVELRCDPISGHTALYWYRQSLGQGLEFLIYFQGNSAPDKSGLPSDRFSAERTGGSVSTLTIQRTQQEDSAVYLCASSLTGNTEAFFGQGTRLTVV.

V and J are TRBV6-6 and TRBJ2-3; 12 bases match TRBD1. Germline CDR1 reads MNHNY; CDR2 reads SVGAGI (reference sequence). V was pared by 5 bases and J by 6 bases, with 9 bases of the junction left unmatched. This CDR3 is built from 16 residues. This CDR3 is CASSPGQGAGVDTQYF. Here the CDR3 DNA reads TGTGCCAGCAGTCCGGGACAGGGGGCCGGCGTGGATACGCAGTATTTT.

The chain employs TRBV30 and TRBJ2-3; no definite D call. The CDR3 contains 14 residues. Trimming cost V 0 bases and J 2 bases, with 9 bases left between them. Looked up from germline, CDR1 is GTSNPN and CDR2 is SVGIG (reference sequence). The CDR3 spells CAWSVKPLTDTQYF. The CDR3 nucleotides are TGTGCCTGGAGTGTGAAGCCCCTCACAGATACGCAGTATTTT. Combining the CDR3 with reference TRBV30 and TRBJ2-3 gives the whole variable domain SQTIHQWPATLVQPVGSPLSLECTVEGTSNPNLYWYRQAAGRGLQLLFYSVGIGQISSEVPQNLSASRPQDRQFILSSKKLLLSDSGFYLCAWSVKPLTDTQYFGPGTRLTVL.

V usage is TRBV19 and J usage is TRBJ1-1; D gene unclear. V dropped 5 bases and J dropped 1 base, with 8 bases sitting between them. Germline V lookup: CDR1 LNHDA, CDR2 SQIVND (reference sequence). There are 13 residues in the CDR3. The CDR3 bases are TGTGCCAGTAGTGTCGTCAGGAACACTGAAGCTTTCTTT. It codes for CASSVVRNTEAFF.

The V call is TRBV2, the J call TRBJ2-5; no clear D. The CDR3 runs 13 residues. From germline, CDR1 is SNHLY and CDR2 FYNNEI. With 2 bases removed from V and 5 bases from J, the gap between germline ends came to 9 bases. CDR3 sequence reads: CASSERRRETQYF. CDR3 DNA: TGTGCCAGCAGTGAACGGCGAAGGGAGACCCAGTACTTC. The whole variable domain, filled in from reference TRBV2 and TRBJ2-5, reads EPEVTQTPSHQVTQMGQEVILRCVPISNHLYFYWYRQILGQKVEFLVSFYNNEISEKSEIFDDQFSVERPDGSNFTLKIRSTKLEDSAMYFCASSERRRETQYFGPGTRLLVL.

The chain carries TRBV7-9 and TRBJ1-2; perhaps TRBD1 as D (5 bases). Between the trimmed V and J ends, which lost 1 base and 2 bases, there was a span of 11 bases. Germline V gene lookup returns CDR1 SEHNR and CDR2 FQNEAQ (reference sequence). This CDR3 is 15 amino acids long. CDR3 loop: CASSLGPTGNYGYTF. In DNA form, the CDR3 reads TGTGCCAGCAGCTTAGGACCTACAGGCAACTATGGCTACACCTTC.

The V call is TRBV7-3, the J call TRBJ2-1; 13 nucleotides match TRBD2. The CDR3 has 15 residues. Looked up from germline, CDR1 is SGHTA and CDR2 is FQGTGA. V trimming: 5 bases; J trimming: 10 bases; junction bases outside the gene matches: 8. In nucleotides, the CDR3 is TGTGCCAGCAGCCCCACTAGCGGGGGGGCGGCGGAGCAGTTCTTC. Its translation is CASSPTSGGAAEQFF.

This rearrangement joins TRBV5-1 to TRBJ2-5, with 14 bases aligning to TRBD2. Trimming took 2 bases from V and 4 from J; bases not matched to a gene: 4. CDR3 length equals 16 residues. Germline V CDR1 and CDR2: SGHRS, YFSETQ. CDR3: CASSFAGTSGGETQYF. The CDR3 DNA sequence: TGCGCCAGCAGCTTCGCCGGGACTAGCGGGGGAGAGACCCAGTACTTC.

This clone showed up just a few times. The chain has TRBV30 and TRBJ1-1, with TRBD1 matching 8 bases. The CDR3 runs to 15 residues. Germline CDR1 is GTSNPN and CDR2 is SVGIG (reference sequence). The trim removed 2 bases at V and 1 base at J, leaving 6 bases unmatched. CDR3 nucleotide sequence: TGTGCCTGGAGTCCTCCCGGGACAGGGAACACTGAAGCTTTCTTT. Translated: CAWSPPGTGNTEAFF.

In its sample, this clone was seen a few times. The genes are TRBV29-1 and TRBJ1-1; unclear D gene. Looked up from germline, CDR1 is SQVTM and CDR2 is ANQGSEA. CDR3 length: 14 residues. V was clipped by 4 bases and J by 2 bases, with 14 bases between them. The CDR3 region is CSVVPSGRNTEAFF. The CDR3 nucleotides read TGCAGCGTTGTTCCCTCGGGTCGAAACACTGAAGCTTTCTTT.

The CDR3 loop reads CASSLEGSPLHF. DNA for the CDR3: TGCGCCAGCAGCTTGGAGGGATCACCCCTCCACTTT. The rearrangement uses TRBV5-1 and TRBJ1-6; D not resolved. V was clipped by 0 bases and J by 10 bases, with 5 bases between them. The CDR3 is 12 amino acids. Germline-derived CDR1 and CDR2 are SGHRS and YFSETQ.

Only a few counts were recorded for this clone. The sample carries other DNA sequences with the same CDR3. The CDR3 here is CSVADTTYEQYF. The CDR3 region has the DNA TGCAGCGTTGCCGACACCACCTACGAGCAGTACTTC. The chain couples TRBV29-1 to TRBJ2-7, with D uncertain. In germline, CDR1 is SQVTM, CDR2 ANQGSEA. The V and J ends lost 4 bases and 2 bases respectively, with 9 bases between them. This CDR3 has 12 residues.

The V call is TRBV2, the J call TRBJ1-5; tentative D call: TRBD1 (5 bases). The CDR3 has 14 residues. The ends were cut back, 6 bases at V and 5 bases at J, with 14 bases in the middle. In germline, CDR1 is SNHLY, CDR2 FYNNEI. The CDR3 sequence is CASRGLTDYQPQHF. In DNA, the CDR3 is TGTGCCAGCAGGGGCCTGACAGACTATCAGCCCCAGCATTTT.

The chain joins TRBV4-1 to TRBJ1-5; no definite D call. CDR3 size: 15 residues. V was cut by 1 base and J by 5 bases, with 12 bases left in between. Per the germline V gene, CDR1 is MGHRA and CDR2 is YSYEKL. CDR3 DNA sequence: TGCGCCAGCAGCCAAGTGGCAGGTCTTTATCAGCCCCAGCATTTT. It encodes CASSQVAGLYQPQHF.

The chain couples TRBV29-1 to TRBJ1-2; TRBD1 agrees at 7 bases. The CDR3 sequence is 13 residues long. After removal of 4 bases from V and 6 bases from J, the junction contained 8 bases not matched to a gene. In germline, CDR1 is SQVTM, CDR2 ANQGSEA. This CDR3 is CSVVTGRENGYTF. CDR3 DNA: TGCAGCGTTGTGACAGGGCGAGAAAATGGCTACACCTTC.